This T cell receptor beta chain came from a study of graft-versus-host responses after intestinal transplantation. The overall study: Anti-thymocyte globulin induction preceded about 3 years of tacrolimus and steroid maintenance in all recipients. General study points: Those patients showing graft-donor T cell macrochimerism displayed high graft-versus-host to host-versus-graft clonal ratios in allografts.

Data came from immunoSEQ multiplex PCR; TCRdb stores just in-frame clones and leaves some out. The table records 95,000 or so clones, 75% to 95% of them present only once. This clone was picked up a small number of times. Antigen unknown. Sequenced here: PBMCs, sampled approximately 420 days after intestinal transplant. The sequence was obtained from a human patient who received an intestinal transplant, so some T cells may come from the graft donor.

In DNA, the CDR3 is TGCAGTGCTAGGGGGGCCTGGGAGCAGTACTTC. The encoded protein is CSARGAWEQYF. The chain couples TRBV20-1 to TRBJ2-7, with D tentatively TRBD1 (6 bases). This CDR3 has 11 residues. The ends were cut back, 3 bases at V and 7 bases at J, with 10 bases in the middle. CDR1 and CDR2 (germline): DFQATT, SNEGSKA (reference sequence).